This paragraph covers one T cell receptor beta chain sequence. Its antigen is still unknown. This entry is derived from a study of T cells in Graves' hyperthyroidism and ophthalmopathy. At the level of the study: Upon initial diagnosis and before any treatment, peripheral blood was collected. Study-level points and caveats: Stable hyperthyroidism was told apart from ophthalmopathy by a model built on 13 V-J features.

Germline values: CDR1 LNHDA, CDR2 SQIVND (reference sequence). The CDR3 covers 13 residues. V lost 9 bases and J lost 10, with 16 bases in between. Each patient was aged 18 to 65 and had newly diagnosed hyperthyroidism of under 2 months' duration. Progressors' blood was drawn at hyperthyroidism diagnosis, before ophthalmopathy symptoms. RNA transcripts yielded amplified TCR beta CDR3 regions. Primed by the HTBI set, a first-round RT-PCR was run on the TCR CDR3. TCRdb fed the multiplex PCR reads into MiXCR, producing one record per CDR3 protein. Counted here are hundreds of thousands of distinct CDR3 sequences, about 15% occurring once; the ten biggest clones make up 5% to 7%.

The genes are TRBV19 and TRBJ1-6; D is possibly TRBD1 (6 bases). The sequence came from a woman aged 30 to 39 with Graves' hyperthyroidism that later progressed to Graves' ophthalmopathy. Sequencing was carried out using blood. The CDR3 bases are TGTGCCAGCCGTCCGGGGGGCGAATCACCCCTCCACTTT. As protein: CASRPGGESPLHF.